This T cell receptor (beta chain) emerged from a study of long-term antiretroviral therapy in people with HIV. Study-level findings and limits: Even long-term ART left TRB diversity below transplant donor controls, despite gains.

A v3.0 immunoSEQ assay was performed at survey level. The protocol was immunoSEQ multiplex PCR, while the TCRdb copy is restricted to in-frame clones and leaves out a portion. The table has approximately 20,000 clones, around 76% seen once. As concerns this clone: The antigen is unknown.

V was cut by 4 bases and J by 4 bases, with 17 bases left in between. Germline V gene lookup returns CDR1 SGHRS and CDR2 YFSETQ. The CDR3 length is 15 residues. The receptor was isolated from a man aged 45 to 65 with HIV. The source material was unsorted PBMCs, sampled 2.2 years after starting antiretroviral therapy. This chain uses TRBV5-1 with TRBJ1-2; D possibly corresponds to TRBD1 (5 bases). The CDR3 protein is CASSRAGTGTYGYTF. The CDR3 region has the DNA TGCGCCAGCAGCCGGGCCGGGACGGGGACCTATGGCTACACCTTC.